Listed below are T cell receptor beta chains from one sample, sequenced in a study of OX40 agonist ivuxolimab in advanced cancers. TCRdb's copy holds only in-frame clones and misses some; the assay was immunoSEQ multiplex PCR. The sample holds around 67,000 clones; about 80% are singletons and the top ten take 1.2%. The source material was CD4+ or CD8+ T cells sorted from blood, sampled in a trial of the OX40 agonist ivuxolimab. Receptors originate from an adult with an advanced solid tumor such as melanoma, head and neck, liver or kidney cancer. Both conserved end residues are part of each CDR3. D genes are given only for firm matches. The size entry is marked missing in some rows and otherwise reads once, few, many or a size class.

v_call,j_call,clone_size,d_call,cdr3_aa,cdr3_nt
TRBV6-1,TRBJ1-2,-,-,CASSEARQLLYYGYTF,TGTGCCAGCAGTGAAGCGAGACAGCTGCTTTACTATGGCTACACCTTC
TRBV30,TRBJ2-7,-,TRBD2,CAWSPLLSGGVYEQYF,TGTGCCTGGAGTCCCCTTTTAAGCGGGGGGGTCTACGAGCAGTACTTC
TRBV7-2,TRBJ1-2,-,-,CASSLEGSATLSGYTF,TGTGCCAGCAGCTTAGAGGGTAGCGCGACTCTCAGTGGCTACACCTTC
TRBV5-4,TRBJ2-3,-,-,CASSYPQGTGGTDTQYF,TGTGCCAGCAGCTACCCCCAGGGCACCGGGGGCACAGATACGCAGTATTTT
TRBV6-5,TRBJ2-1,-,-,CASRPSGGSYNEQFF,TGTGCCAGCAGACCAAGCGGTGGCTCCTACAATGAGCAGTTCTTC
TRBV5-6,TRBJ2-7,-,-,CASSLERYRSEQYF,TGTGCCAGCAGCCTTGAGCGTTACAGGAGCGAGCAGTACTTC
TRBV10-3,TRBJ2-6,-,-,CAISSDLSPGANVLTF,TGTGCCATCAGCTCCGATTTATCGCCTGGGGCCAACGTCCTGACTTTC
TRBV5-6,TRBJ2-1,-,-,CASSLDRSNEQFF,TGTGCCAGCAGCTTGGACAGGAGCAATGAGCAGTTCTTC
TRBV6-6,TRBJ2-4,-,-,CASSYSTAKNIQYF,TGTGCCAGCAGTTACTCGACAGCCAAAAACATTCAGTACTTC
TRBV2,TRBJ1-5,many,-,CASREDSSQPQHF,TGTGCCAGCAGGGAGGACAGTAGTCAGCCCCAGCATTTT
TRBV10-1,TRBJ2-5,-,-,CASSESKRATQYF,TGCGCCAGCAGTGAGTCGAAGAGGGCGACCCAGTACTTC
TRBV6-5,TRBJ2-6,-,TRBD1,CASSYSTGAGANVLTF,TGTGCCAGCAGTTACTCGACAGGGGCTGGGGCCAACGTCCTGACTTTC
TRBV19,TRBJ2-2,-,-,CASSIGAPSTGELFF,TGTGCCAGTAGTATAGGAGCCCCGTCTACCGGGGAGCTGTTTTTT
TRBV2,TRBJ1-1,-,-,CASSLRGIEAFF,TGTGCCAGCAGCCTCAGGGGAATTGAAGCTTTCTTT
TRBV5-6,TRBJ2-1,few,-,CASSLGLSGGFF,TGTGCCAGCAGCTTAGGGTTATCTGGGGGGTTCTTC
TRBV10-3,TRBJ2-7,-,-,CAISDYRESRPYEQYF,TGTGCCATCAGTGATTACAGGGAATCAAGACCCTACGAGCAGTACTTC
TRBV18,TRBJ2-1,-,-,CASSPPSSGLSSYNEQFF,TGTGCCAGCTCACCACCATCCAGCGGGTTAAGCTCCTACAATGAGCAGTTCTTC
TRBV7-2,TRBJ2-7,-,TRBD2,CASSLATSGGSSYEQYF,TGTGCCAGCAGCTTAGCGACTAGCGGGGGAAGCTCCTACGAGCAGTACTTC
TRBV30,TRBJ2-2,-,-,CAWRVLGLNTGELFF,TGTGCCTGGAGGGTGCTAGGCCTGAACACCGGGGAGCTGTTTTTT
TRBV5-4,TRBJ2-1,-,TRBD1,CASSSTGGNEQFF,TGTGCCAGCAGCTCGACAGGGGGGAATGAGCAGTTCTTC
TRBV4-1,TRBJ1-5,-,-,CASSSLAGANQPQHF,TGCGCCAGCAGCTCGCTGGCTGGGGCGAATCAGCCCCAGCATTTT
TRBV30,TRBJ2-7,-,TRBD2,CAFSTSGGNYEQYF,TGTGCCTTCTCGACTAGCGGGGGGAACTACGAGCAGTACTTC
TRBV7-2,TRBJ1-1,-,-,CASSTTQGEAFF,TGTGCCAGCAGCACCACCCAGGGGGAAGCTTTCTTT
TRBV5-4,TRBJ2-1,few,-,CASSFKIAYNEQFF,TGTGCCAGCAGCTTCAAGATTGCCTACAATGAGCAGTTCTTC